This T cell receptor beta chain came from a study of blood T cell repertoires in COVID-19. This clone was found once. CDR3 length: 15 residues. Germline trimming cut 3 bases from V and 1 base from J; bases unmatched to any gene: 2. The germline V gene encodes CDR1 MDHEN and CDR2 SYDVKM. Clones were sequenced by immunoSEQ multiplex PCR, and TCRdb holds only the in-frame ones, with some missing. The sample records under 450,000 clones, over 65% being singletons. The sequence was collected from a human donor with acute or convalescent COVID-19. The donor label of this sample is uncertain. V is TRBV28 and J is TRBJ1-2, with TRBD1 matching over 10 bases. Sequenced material: peripheral blood. The CDR3 DNA follows: TGTGCCAGCAGTTTTCGGGACAGGGGTAACTATGGCTACACCTTC. Its protein is CASSFRDRGNYGYTF.